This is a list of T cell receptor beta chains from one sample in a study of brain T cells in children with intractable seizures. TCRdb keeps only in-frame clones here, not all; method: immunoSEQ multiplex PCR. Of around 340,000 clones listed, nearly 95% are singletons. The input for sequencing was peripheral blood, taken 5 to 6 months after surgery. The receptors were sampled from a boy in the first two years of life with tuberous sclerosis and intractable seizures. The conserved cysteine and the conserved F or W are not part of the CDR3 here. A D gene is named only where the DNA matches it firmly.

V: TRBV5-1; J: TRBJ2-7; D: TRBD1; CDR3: ASTRDSTSYEQY
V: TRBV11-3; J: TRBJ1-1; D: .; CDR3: ASSLVGRGWTEAF
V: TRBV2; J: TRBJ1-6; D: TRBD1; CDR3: ASQTGFNSPLH
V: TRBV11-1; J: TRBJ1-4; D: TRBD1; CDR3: ASSGSAGTGGDKLF
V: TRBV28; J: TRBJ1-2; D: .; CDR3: ASSPPGGAHNYGYT
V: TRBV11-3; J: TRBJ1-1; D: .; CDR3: ASSDSLNTEAF
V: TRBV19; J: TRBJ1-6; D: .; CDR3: ASSGPSPLH
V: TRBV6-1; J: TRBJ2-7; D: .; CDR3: ASSDPQAAGRTYEQY
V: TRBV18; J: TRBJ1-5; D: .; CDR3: ASSPSENQPQH
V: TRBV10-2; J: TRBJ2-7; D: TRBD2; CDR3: ASSEGLAGVFEQY
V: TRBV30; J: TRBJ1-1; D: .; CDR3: AWSVDGVEAF
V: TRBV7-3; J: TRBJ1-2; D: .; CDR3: ASSLSSGPGGYT
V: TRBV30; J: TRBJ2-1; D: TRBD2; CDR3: ATDSGSSYNEQF
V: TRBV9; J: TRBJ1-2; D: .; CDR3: ASSVDTNYGYT